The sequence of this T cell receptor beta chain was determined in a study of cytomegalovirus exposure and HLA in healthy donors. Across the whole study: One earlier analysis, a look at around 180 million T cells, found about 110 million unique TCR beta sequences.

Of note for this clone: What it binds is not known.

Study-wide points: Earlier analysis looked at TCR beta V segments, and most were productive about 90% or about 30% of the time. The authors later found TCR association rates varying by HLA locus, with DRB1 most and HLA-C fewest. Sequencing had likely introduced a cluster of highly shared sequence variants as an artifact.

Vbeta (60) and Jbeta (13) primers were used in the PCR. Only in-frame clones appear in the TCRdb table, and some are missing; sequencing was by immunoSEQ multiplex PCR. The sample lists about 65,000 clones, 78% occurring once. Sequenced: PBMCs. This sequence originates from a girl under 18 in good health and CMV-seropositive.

The CDR3 loop reads CSVLTGSRSEQYF. CDR3 nucleotides: TGCAGCGTATTGACAGGGTCGCGTTCCGAGCAGTACTTC. The V gene is TRBV29-1, the J gene TRBJ2-7; 7 bases line up with TRBD1. Germline CDR1 SQVTM, CDR2 ANQGSEA. The V segment lost 6 bases and the J segment 6 bases; nucleotides outside the gene matches: 11. This CDR3 region has 13 residues.